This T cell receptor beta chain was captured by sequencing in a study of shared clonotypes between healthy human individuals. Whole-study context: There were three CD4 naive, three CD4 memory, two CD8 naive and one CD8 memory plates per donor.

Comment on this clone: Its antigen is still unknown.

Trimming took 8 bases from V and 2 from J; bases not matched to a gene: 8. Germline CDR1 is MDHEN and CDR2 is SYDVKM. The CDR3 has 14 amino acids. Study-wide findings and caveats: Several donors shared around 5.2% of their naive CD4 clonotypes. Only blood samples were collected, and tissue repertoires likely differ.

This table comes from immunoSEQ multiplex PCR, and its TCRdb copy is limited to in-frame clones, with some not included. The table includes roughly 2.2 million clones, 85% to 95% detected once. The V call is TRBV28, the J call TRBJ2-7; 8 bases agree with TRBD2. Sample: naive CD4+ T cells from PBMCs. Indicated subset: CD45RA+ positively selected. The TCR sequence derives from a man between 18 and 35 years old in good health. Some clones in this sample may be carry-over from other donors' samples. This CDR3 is CASREGSATYEQYF. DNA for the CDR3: TGTGCCAGCCGGGAGGGGTCAGCAACCTACGAGCAGTACTTC.